These 3 T cell receptor beta chains were all obtained from the same sample, sequenced in a study of neurological immune-mediated disorders. TCRdb reanalysed the 5' RACE reads using MiXCR and keeps one entry per CDR3 protein. The data hold some 25,000 distinct CDR3 sequences, with about 6.3% observed a single time. Sequencing was performed on PBMCs. These receptors were collected from a woman between 40 and 55 years old in good health.

This clonotype has a count of ten or more. This sequence joins TRBV18 and TRBJ2-5; 7 bases fit TRBD1. The germline gives CDR1 KGHSH, CDR2 LQKENI. V shed 8 bases and J 5 bases; nucleotides not matched to a gene: 11. The CDR3 runs 14 residues. CDR3 nucleotides: TGTGCCAGCGGGCGCCGAGGGGGCGAGGAGACCCAGTACTTC. It specifies CASGRRGGEETQYF. The full variable domain, its missing parts supplied by reference TRBV18 and TRBJ2-5, is NAGVMQNPRHLVRRRGQEARLRCSPMKGHSHVYWYRQLPEEGLKFMVYLQKENIIDESGMPKERFSAEFPKEGPSILRIQQVVRGDSAAYFCASGRRGGEETQYFGPGTRLLVL.

This clonotype is termed medium-sized. The chain recombines TRBV6-5 with TRBJ2-1; D is tentatively TRBD1 or TRBD2 (6 bases each). CDR1 and CDR2 (germline): MNHEY, SVGAGI. The V gene lost 4 bases and the J gene lost 8 bases, with 18 bases spanning the gap. This CDR3 region has 15 residues. CDR3 sequence reads: CASSSAGGTWDEQFF. In nucleotides, the CDR3 is TGTGCCAGCAGTTCCGCTGGCGGGACATGGGATGAGCAGTTCTTC.

This clonotype was seen ten or more times. The chain is built from TRBV29-1 and TRBJ2-5; D may be TRBD2 (6 bases). CDR3 length: 13 residues. Trimming pared 4 bases from V and 0 bases from J, leaving 9 bases between. Germline CDR1 SQVTM, CDR2 ANQGSEA. The CDR3 sequence: CSVGLVYQETQYF. CDR3 nucleotides: TGCAGCGTTGGACTAGTATACCAAGAGACCCAGTACTTC.